This TCR beta chain comes out of a study of cytomegalovirus exposure and HLA in healthy donors. Study-level background: HLA-typed donors were the source of about 85 million unique TCRs, which an early data release held.

This clone has a single count. Amplification used 60 Vbeta primers and 13 Jbeta primers. The table came from immunoSEQ multiplex PCR; TCRdb's copy has only in-frame clones and leaves some out. This sample has some 180,000 clones, with around 78% found just once. Donors counted as nominally healthy when sampled, yet unrecorded immune exposures were likely. The sequence was obtained from a woman in her twenties or thirties in good health and CMV-seropositive. Sequenced input: PBMCs.

The DNA for the CDR3 is TGTGCCAGCAGCGCCCAATCGCGCGGCACCGGGGAGCTGTTTTTT. Residues: CASSAQSRGTGELFF. The rearrangement links TRBV7-3 to TRBJ2-2; no firm D call. The germline gives CDR1 SGHTA, CDR2 FQGTGA. The CDR3 extends over 15 amino acids. The germline V and J ends were trimmed by 5 bases and 4 bases, with 14 bases remaining between them.